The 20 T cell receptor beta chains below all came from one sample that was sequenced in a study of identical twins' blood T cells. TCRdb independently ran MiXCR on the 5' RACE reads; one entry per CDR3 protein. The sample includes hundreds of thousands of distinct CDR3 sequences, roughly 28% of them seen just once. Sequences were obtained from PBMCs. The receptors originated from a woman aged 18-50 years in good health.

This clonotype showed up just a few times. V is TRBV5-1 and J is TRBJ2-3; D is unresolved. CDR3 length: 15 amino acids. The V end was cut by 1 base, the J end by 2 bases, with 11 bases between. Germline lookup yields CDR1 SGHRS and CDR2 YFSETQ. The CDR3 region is CASSLIPEHTDTQYF. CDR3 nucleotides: TGCGCCAGCAGCTTGATCCCGGAACACACAGATACGCAGTATTTT.

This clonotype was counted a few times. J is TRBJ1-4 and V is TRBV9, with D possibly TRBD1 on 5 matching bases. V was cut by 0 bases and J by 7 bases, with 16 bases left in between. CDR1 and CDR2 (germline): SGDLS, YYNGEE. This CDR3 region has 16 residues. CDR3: CASSVATGHLGEKLFF. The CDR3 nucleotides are TGTGCCAGCAGCGTAGCTACGGGGCATCTTGGTGAAAAACTGTTTTTT.

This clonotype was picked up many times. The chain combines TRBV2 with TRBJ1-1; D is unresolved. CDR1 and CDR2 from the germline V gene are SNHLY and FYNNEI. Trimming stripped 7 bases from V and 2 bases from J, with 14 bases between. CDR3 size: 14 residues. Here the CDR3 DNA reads TGTGCCAGCACCAGAGCGGGTCCTAACACTGAAGCTTTCTTT. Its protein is CASTRAGPNTEAFF.

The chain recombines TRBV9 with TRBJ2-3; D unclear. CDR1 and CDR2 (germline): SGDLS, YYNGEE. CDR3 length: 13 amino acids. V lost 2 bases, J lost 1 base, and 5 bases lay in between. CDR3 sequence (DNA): TGTGCCAGCAGCGTTAGGGGCACAGATACGCAGTATTTT. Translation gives CASSVRGTDTQYF.

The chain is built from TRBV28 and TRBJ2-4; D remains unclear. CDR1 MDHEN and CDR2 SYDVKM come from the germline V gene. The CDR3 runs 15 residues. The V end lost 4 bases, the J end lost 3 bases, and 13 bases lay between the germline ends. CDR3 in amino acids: CASSYLAGGKNIQYF. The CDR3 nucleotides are TGTGCCAGCAGTTACCTGGCTGGTGGCAAAAACATTCAGTACTTC.

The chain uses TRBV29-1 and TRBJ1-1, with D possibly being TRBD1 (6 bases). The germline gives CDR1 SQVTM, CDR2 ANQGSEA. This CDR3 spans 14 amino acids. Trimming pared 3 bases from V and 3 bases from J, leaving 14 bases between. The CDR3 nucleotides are TGCAGCGTTGAGAGGGGGAAGGGCGACACTGAAGCTTTCTTT. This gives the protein CSVERGKGDTEAFF.

The CDR3 sequence: CASSQVGRGGRSNQPQHF. DNA for the CDR3: TGTGCCAGCAGCCAAGTTGGTAGAGGGGGTCGAAGCAATCAGCCCCAGCATTTT. The rearrangement joins TRBV3-1 to TRBJ1-5; perhaps TRBD1 as D (6 bases). The germline CDR1 and CDR2 sequences are LGHDT and YNNKEL (reference sequence). Trimming removed 1 base from V and 1 base from J, with 17 bases in between. The CDR3 has 18 residues. Together with reference TRBV3-1 and TRBJ1-5, the CDR3 gives the full variable domain: DTAVSQTPKYLVTQMGNDKSIKCEQNLGHDTMYWYKQDSKKFLKIMFSYNNKELIINETVPNRFSPKSPDKAHLNLHINSLELGDSAVYFCASSQVGRGGRSNQPQHFGDGTRLSIL.

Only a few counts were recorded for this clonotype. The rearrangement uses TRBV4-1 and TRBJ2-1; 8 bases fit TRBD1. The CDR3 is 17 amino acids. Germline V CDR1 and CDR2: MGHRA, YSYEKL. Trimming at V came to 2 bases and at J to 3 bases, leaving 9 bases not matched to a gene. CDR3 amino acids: CASSQRQGLGLYNEQFF. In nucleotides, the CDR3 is TGCGCCAGCAGCCAAAGACAGGGGTTAGGCCTCTACAATGAGCAGTTCTTC.

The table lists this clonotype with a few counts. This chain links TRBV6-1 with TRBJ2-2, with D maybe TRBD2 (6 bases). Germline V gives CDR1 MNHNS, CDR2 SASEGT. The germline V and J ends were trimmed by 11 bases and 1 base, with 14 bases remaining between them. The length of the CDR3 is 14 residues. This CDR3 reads CAGTGRQNTGELFF. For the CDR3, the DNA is TGTGCCGGTACCGGGAGACAGAACACCGGGGAGCTGTTTTTT.

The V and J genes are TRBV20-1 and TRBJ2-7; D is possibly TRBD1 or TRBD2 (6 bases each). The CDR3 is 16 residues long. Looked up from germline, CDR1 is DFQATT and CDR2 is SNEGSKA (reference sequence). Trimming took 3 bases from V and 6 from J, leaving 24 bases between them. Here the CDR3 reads CSASSPSSLGGREQYF. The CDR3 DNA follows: TGCAGTGCTAGCTCCCCCTCTTCCTTGGGGGGCCGCGAGCAGTACTTC.

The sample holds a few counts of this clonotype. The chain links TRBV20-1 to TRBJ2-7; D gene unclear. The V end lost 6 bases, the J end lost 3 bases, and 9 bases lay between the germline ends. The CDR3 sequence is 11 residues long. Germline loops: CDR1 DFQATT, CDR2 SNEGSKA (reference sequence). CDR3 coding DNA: TGCAGTGCCGCTGACAACTACGAGCAGTACTTC. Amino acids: CSAADNYEQYF.

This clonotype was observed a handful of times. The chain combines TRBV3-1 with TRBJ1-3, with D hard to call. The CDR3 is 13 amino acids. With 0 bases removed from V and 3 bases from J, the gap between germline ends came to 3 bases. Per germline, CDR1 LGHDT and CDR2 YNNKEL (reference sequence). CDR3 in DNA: TGTGCCAGCAGCCAAGATATTGGAAACACCATATATTTT. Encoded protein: CASSQDIGNTIYF.

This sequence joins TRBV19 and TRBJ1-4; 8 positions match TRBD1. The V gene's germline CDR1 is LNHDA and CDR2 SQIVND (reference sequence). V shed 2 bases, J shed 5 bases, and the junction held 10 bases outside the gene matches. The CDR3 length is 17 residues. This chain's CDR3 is CASSIPRQGLINEKLFF. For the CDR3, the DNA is TGTGCCAGTAGTATACCTCGACAGGGGTTAATAAATGAAAAACTGTTTTTT.

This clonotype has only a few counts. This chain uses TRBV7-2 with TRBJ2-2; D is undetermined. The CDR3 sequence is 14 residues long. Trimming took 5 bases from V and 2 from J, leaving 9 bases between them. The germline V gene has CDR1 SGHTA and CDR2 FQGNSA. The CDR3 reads CASSLPINTGELFF. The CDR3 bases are TGTGCCAGCAGCCTCCCTATTAACACCGGGGAGCTGTTTTTT.

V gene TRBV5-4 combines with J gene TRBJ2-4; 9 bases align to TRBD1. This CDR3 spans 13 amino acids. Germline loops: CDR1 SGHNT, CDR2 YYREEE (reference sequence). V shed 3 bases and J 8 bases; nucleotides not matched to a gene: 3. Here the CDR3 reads CASSSRDRDIQYF. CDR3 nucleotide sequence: TGTGCCAGCAGCTCACGGGACAGGGACATTCAGTACTTC.

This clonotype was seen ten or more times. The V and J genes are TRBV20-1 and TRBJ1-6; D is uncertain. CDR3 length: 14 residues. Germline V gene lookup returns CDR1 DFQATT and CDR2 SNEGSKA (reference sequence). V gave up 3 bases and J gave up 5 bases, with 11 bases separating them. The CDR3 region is CSASRSINNSPLHF. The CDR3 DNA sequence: TGCAGTGCTAGCCGCTCCATCAATAATTCACCCCTCCACTTT.

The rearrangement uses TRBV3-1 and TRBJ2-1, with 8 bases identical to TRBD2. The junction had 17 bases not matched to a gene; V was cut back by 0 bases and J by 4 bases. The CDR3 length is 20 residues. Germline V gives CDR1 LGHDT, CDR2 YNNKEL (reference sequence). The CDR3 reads CASSQDSGAGVLRGYNEQFF. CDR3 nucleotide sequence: TGTGCCAGCAGCCAAGATTCAGGAGCGGGAGTCTTGAGGGGGTACAATGAGCAGTTCTTC.

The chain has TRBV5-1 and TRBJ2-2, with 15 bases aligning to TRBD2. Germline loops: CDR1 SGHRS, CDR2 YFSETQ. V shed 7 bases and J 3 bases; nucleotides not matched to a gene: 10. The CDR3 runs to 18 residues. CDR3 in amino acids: CASRRPGLAGGYTGELFF. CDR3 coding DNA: TGCGCCAGCCGACGACCGGGACTAGCGGGAGGTTACACCGGGGAGCTGTTTTTT.

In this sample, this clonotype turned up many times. The chain's CDR3 is CVAWGSTKNIQYF. In DNA, the CDR3 is TGTGTCGCGTGGGGGTCTACCAAAAACATTCAGTACTTC. The genes are TRBV5-4 and TRBJ2-4; D assignment may be TRBD1 or TRBD2 (5 bases each). The germline V gene encodes CDR1 SGHNT and CDR2 YYREEE (reference sequence). The CDR3 sequence is 13 residues long.

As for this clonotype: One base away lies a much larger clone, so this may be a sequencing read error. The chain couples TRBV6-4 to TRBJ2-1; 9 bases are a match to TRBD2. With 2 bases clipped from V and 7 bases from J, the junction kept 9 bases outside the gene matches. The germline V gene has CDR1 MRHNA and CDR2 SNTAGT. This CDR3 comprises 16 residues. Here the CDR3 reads CASSDGAGGPINEQFF. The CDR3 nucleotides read TGTGCCAGCAGTGACGGGGCGGGAGGGCCTATTAATGAGCAGTTCTTC.